These T cell receptor beta chains were read from a single sample in a study of T cells in Graves' hyperthyroidism and ophthalmopathy. TCRdb reanalysed the multiplex PCR reads using MiXCR and keeps one entry per CDR3 protein. Of approximately 590,000 distinct CDR3 sequences in the sample, less than 20% are singletons; the top ten hold around 7.3%. Sequencing was performed on blood. These receptors all stem from a woman aged 25 to 39 with Graves' hyperthyroidism. The CDR3 runs from the conserved cysteine through the conserved F or W. D genes are given only for firm matches. Size is stated for part of the rows, as once, few or many counts, or as a class when the clone is expanded.

d_call,clone_size,v_call,j_call,cdr3_nt,cdr3_aa
NA,many,TRBV5-1,TRBJ2-7,TGCGCCAGCAGCTTGGAGGTCCACTGGGCCTACGAGCAGTACTTC,CASSLEVHWAYEQYF
NA,many,TRBV7-2,TRBJ1-2,TGTGCCAGCAGCTCAACACCAGACTATGGCTACACCTTC,CASSSTPDYGYTF
TRBD1,NA,TRBV27,TRBJ1-3,TGTGCCAGCAGTTTATCCCGGGACAGGGTTGGTTTGGCTGGAAACACCATATATTTT,CASSLSRDRVGLAGNTIYF
TRBD1,NA,TRBV6-2/TRBV6-3,TRBJ2-2,TGTGCCAGCGGGCTACCGGGACAGGGGCTTGGTCCGAACACCGGGGAGCTGTTTTTT,CASGLPGQGLGPNTGELFF
TRBD1,NA,TRBV6-1,TRBJ1-2,TGTGCCAGCAGTACGGGGGGGGGGGACAGGGGCTCTGGCTACACCTTC,CASSTGGGDRGSGYTF
NA,NA,TRBV30,TRBJ2-6,TGTGCCTGGAGTGTAAGGCTAGGGGTACTCTCTGGGGCCAACGTCCTGACTTTC,CAWSVRLGVLSGANVLTF
TRBD2,many,TRBV20-1,TRBJ2-1,TGCAGTGCCGCGGTCGGCCTAGCGGCAGACAATGAGCAGTTCTTC,CSAAVGLAADNEQFF
NA,NA,TRBV27,TRBJ1-1,TGTGCCAGTATGGGGCCCAAAGAAGCTTTCTTT,CASMGPKEAFF
NA,few,TRBV18,TRBJ1-1,TGTGCCAGCTCAGCCGAGGGGTACACTGAAGCTTTCTTT,CASSAEGYTEAFF
NA,few,TRBV27,TRBJ1-2,TGTGCCAGCAATGCCGTGGGTAGGGGCCATAACTATGGCTACACCTTC,CASNAVGRGHNYGYTF
NA,many,TRBV20-1,TRBJ2-4,TGCAGTGCTCCAGGGACAGCCAAAAACATTCAGTACTTC,CSAPGTAKNIQYF
NA,NA,TRBV10-3,TRBJ2-2,TGTGCCATCAGTGACACCGTCCCGAACACCGGGGAGCTGTTTTTT,CAISDTVPNTGELFF
NA,NA,TRBV18,TRBJ1-5,TGTGCCAGCTCCCCTGGGGTTGGGGCTCGAAGCAATCAGCCCCAGCATTTT,CASSPGVGARSNQPQHF
TRBD2,few,TRBV20-1,TRBJ2-3,TGCAGTGCTAGGGGCGCGGGAGGGGGAACAGATACGCAGTATTTT,CSARGAGGGTDTQYF
TRBD2,few,TRBV9,TRBJ2-3,TGTGCCAGCAGCCCCGGCGGGAGTAGCACAGATACGCAGTATTTT,CASSPGGSSTDTQYF
TRBD1,many,TRBV6-1,TRBJ2-7,TGTGCCAGCAGCAGGACAGGGTCCTACGAGCAGTACTTC,CASSRTGSYEQYF
TRBD1,NA,TRBV5-1,TRBJ2-2,TGCGCCAGTGAGCGGACAGGGGCGAACACCGGGGAGCTGTTTTTT,CASERTGANTGELFF
TRBD1,many,TRBV20-1,TRBJ1-5,TGCAGTGCTAGAGAGAGGGACAGGGGGCTTACCTTGGGTTCCCAGCCCCAGCATTTT,CSARERDRGLTLGSQPQHF
NA,NA,TRBV7-2,TRBJ1-3,TGTGCCAGCAGCTTAGGCCCTAGCTCTGGAAACACCATATATTTT,CASSLGPSSGNTIYF
TRBD1,many,TRBV7-2,TRBJ2-7,TGTGCCAGCAGCCCAAAGACAGGGACCGACGAGCAGTACTTC,CASSPKTGTDEQYF
NA,few,TRBV28,TRBJ2-7,TGTGCCAGCAGTTTATTTCCGGGAGACTTCGAGCAGTACTTC,CASSLFPGDFEQYF
TRBD1,many,TRBV20-1,TRBJ2-5,TGCAGTGTCGGGACAGGGGGCCTTTTTCGCCGAGAAGAGACCCAGTACTTC,CSVGTGGLFRREETQYF
NA,many,TRBV7-8,TRBJ2-3,TGTGCCAGCAGCTTGTTACTGGGGGCCGCAGATACGCAGTATTTT,CASSLLLGAADTQYF
NA,NA,TRBV20-1,TRBJ2-1,TGCAGTGCTAGCCACGGGGGTCTTTCCTACAATGAGCAGTTCTTC,CSASHGGLSYNEQFF
TRBD2,many,TRBV28,TRBJ2-2,TGTGCCAGCAGACTGACTAGCGGGAGTTCCGGGGAGCTGTTTTTT,CASRLTSGSSGELFF
TRBD2,few,TRBV24-1,TRBJ2-7,TGTGCCACCAGTGATAGTAGCGGGAGCTGGGAGCAGTACTTC,CATSDSSGSWEQYF
TRBD1,NA,TRBV15,TRBJ2-2,TGTGCCACCAGCACCTACAGGGGCACCGGGGAGCTGTTTTTT,CATSTYRGTGELFF
NA,many,TRBV12-3/TRBV12-4,TRBJ2-1,TGTGCCAGCAGCTACGGGGGCCCTGAGCAGTTCTTC,CASSYGGPEQFF
TRBD2,many,TRBV11-2,TRBJ2-5,TGTGCCAGCAGCCGGACTAGCGGAGACCAAGAGACCCAGTACTTC,CASSRTSGDQETQYF
NA,NA,TRBV20-1,TRBJ2-7,TGCAGTGCCGAAGGGACGTCCCACGAGCAGTACTTC,CSAEGTSHEQYF
TRBD2,many,TRBV9,TRBJ2-7,TGTGCCAGCAGCGCAGGGACTAGCGGGTACTACGAGCAGTACTTC,CASSAGTSGYYEQYF
TRBD1,few,TRBV6-1,TRBJ2-1,TGTGCCAGCAGTTCGTCGGGACAGGGGGCTGAGGAGCAGTTCTTC,CASSSSGQGAEEQFF
NA,many,TRBV6-1,TRBJ2-7,TGTGCCAGCAGTGAAGTGCGACTATCCTACGAGCAGTACTTC,CASSEVRLSYEQYF
NA,NA,TRBV7-9,TRBJ2-2,TGTGCCAGCAGCTTAGCTTTCGGGGGGCGAAGAGAAGGCGGGGAGCTGTTTTTT,CASSLAFGGRREGGELFF
TRBD2,many,TRBV27,TRBJ2-3,TGTGCCAGCAGTTTATCAGGTAGCGGGAGGAGCACAGATACGCAGTATTTT,CASSLSGSGRSTDTQYF
NA,many,TRBV28,TRBJ2-7,TGTGCCAGCAGTTACAGCCTCTCCTACGAGCAGTACTTC,CASSYSLSYEQYF
TRBD2,NA,TRBV6-1,TRBJ2-7,TGTGCCAGCAGTGGGGCCCTAGCGGGAAAGGAGCAGTACTTC,CASSGALAGKEQYF
NA,many,TRBV6-1,TRBJ2-1,TGTGCCAGCAATCTAGCGGAGGGGGGTTACAATGAGCAGTTCTTC,CASNLAEGGYNEQFF
NA,many,TRBV11-3,TRBJ2-5,TGTGCCAGCAGCCCATCGGGGGAGACCCAGTACTTC,CASSPSGETQYF
TRBD2,NA,TRBV5-4,TRBJ2-3,TGTGCCAGCAGCTTGGGGACTAGCGGGAGTCTCTTAACAGATACGCAGTATTTT,CASSLGTSGSLLTDTQYF
TRBD2,many,TRBV30,TRBJ2-7,TGTGCCTCACTAGCGGGAGACCTCTACGAGCAGTACTTC,CASLAGDLYEQYF
NA,few,TRBV29-1,TRBJ2-1,TGCAGCGTTGAAGGGGGGCTAGCACTGGGCTTGAATGAGCAGTTCTTC,CSVEGGLALGLNEQFF
TRBD2,few,TRBV10-3,TRBJ2-5,TGTGCCATCAGTGTTGCCCCGGGACTAGCGGAGAAGTTCCAAGAGACCCAGTACTTC,CAISVAPGLAEKFQETQYF
TRBD2,many,TRBV20-1,TRBJ2-5,TGCAGTGCTAGGAGGCTAGCGGGCGAAGAGACCCAGTACTTC,CSARRLAGEETQYF
NA,few,TRBV10-3,TRBJ2-1,TGTGCCATCGCCGGAGATTTGAAGGACTTTCACAATGAGCAGTTCTTC,CAIAGDLKDFHNEQFF
NA,many,TRBV2,TRBJ2-6,TGTGCCAGCAGTGGCATCCGGGCCCTCTCTGGGGCCAACGTCCTGACTTTC,CASSGIRALSGANVLTF
NA,few,TRBV29-1,TRBJ2-7,TGCAGCGTTGAAGAGGTTACAGGGAGGGTCTACGAGCAGTACTTC,CSVEEVTGRVYEQYF
NA,many,TRBV27,TRBJ1-1,TGTGCCAGCAGCCCCCACAGCGCATTCACTGAAGCTTTCTTT,CASSPHSAFTEAFF
TRBD2,NA,TRBV5-1,TRBJ2-5,TGCGCCAGCAGCTTGGATCAGCGGGAGGGCCATGAGACCCAGTACTTC,CASSLDQREGHETQYF
TRBD1,few,TRBV18,TRBJ1-6,TGTGCCAGCTCACAACGGGACAGCCTTAATTCACCCCTCCACTTT,CASSQRDSLNSPLHF
TRBD2,few,TRBV5-1,TRBJ2-1,TGCGCCAGCAGCTTGGAGACTAGCGTGGATGAGCAGTTCTTC,CASSLETSVDEQFF
NA,many,TRBV5-1,TRBJ1-6,TGCGCCAGCAGCTTTTCGACAGAATATAATTCACCCCTCCACTTT,CASSFSTEYNSPLHF
NA,NA,TRBV7-9,TRBJ2-3,TGTGCCAGCAGCTTGAGGGGGGGGCCCAAGGCGCCAGATACGCAGTATTTT,CASSLRGGPKAPDTQYF
NA,few,TRBV28,TRBJ1-2,TGTGCCAGCAGTTTGGGAGCCGACTATGGCTACACCTTC,CASSLGADYGYTF
TRBD2,NA,TRBV2,TRBJ2-1,TGTGCCAGCAGACCACTGGCGGGAGGGCACAGTGAGCAGTTCTTC,CASRPLAGGHSEQFF
NA,many,TRBV20-1,TRBJ2-3,TGCAGTGCTCCCGCAGCGGGCAGCACAGATACGCAGTATTTT,CSAPAAGSTDTQYF
NA,few,TRBV27,TRBJ2-1,TGTGCCAGCAGGCGTGCGGATGAGCAGTTCTTC,CASRRADEQFF